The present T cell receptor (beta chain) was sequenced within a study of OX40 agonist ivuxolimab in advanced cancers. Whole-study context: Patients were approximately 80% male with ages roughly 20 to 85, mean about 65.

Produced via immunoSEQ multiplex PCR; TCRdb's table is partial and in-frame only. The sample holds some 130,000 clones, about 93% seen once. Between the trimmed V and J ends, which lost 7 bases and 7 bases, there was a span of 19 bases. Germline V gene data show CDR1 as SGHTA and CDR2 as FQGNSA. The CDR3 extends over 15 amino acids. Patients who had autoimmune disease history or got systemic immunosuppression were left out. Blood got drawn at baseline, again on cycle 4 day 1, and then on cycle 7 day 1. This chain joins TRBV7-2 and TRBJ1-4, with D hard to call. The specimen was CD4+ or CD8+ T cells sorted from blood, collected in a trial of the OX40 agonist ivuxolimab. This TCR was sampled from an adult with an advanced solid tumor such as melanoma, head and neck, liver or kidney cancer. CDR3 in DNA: TGTGCCAGCACCATAGGACCCCCGGGAATTGAAAAACTGTTTTTT. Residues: CASTIGPPGIEKLFF.